The clone carrying this T cell receptor (beta chain) was recorded once. Its specificity is not known. This entry is derived from a study of T cell responses to AZD1222 COVID-19 vaccine. The data were produced by immunoSEQ multiplex PCR, yet TCRdb's version contains in-frame clones alone and is incomplete. Here the sample spans 110,000 to 150,000 clones, roughly 93% being singletons. Study-wide findings and caveats: Clonal diversity was possibly underestimated, and white British individuals and females predominated among donors. Following two doses of AZD1222, Spike-specific TCR breadth and depth rose.

The source is an adult in good health. This specimen consisted of peripheral blood, obtained on day 0 of AZD1222 vaccination.

The CDR3 spells CASSREVDTQYF. CDR3 sequence (DNA): TGTGCCAGCAGCCGCGAGGTAGATACGCAGTATTTT. This rearrangement joins TRBV7-2 to TRBJ2-3; D call uncertain. Germline CDR1 and CDR2: SGHTA and FQGNSA. This CDR3 comprises 12 residues. Trimming cost V 5 bases and J 5 bases, with 8 bases left between them.